This entry concerns a single TCR beta chain. The data were taken from a study of shared clonotypes between healthy human individuals. The method was immunoSEQ multiplex PCR; TCRdb's version includes in-frame clones alone and lacks a portion of them. The table lists a few hundred thousand clones, nearly 97% of them singletons. Germline CDR1 and CDR2: MNHEY and SMNVEV (reference sequence). CDR3 size: 14 residues. V was clipped by 3 bases and J by 6 bases, with 15 bases between them. The naive CD8 population came from CD45RO-negative cells selected for CCR7, without terminally differentiated effector memory CD45RA+ cells.

The source of this sequence is a woman aged 25 to 39 in good health. The specimen was naive CD8+ T cells sorted from blood. V and J are TRBV27 and TRBJ2-7, with a weak D call TRBD2 (5 bases). CDR3 DNA sequence: TGTGCCAGCAGTTTTAACGGCGGGTGGGGCGAGCAGTACTTC. It codes for CASSFNGGWGEQYF.